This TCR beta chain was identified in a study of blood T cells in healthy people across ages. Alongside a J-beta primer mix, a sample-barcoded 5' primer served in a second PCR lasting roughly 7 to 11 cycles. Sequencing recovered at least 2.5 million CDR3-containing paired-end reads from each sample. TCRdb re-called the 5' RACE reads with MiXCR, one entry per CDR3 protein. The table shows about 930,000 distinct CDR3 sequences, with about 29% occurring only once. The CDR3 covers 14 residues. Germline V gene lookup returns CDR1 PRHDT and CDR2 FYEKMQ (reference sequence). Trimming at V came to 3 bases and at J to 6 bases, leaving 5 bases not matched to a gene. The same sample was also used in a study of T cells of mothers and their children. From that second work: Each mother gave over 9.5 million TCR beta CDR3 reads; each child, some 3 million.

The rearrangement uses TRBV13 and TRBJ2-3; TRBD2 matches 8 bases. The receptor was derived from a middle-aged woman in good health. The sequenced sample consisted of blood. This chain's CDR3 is CASSFGGEVDTQYF. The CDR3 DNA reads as TGTGCCAGCAGCTTCGGGGGGGAGGTGGATACGCAGTATTTT.